One sample yielded the 4 T cell receptor beta chains listed below, sequenced in a study of Tregs in tolerant kidney transplant recipients. Related graft donors supplied nonmyeloablative bone marrow transplants, and mixed chimerism was transient. Sequenced by immunoSEQ multiplex PCR; TCRdb stores in-frame clones only, minus some. In the table there are around 61,000 clones, over 75% of which are singletons. Source: CD4+ T cells from blood (PBMCs), taken 6 months after the transplant. The receptors here all came from a human patient who received a combined kidney and bone marrow transplant. The graft donor may be the source of some T cells.

The chain links TRBV4-3 to TRBJ2-7, with a possible D match to TRBD2 (5 bases). The V end lost 5 bases, the J end lost 0 bases, and 11 bases lay between the germline ends. Germline-derived CDR1 and CDR2 are LGHNA and YSLEER. There are 14 residues in the CDR3. The CDR3 loop reads CASSLSRDSYEQYF. The CDR3 nucleotides are TGCGCCAGCAGCTTATCCCGGGACTCCTACGAGCAGTACTTC.

The chain joins TRBV2 to TRBJ2-3; D perhaps matches TRBD1 (6 bases). Germline lookup yields CDR1 SNHLY and CDR2 FYNNEI. The CDR3 consists of 15 residues. V lost 7 bases and J lost 6, with 20 bases in between. The CDR3: CASTKNRQAVDTQYF. The CDR3 nucleotides read TGTGCCAGCACCAAAAACAGACAGGCGGTGGATACGCAGTATTTT.

Remarks on this clone: One end of the junction does not line up with germline, which may come from a read error. This chain connects TRBV18 to TRBJ2-7, with TRBD2 matching over 9 bases. Germline V gene lookup returns CDR1 KGHSH and CDR2 LQKENI. The CDR3 has 12 amino acids. The CDR3 sequence: CASSPTAGGQKF. The DNA of the CDR3 is TGTGCCAGCTCCCCTACAGCGGGGGGCCAGAAATTC.

The table lists this clone with a few counts. V and J are TRBV10-3 and TRBJ2-7, with 7 positions matching TRBD1. The CDR3 covers 13 residues. Germline CDR1 reads ENHRY; CDR2 reads SYGVKD. V shed 4 bases, J shed 5 bases, and the junction held 5 bases outside the gene matches. The CDR3 region is CAISGQGDDEQYF. CDR3 nucleotide sequence: TGTGCCATCAGTGGACAGGGTGATGACGAGCAGTACTTC.